These 22 T cell receptor beta chains came from one sample sequenced in a study of blood T cell repertoires in COVID-19. The assay was immunoSEQ multiplex PCR, and TCRdb's table has in-frame clones only and misses some. The data hold 79,000 or so clones, with approximately 84% observed a single time. Sequencing was done on a sample of peripheral blood. The receptor source for this set is a man in his sixties with COVID-19, enrolled during active disease.

The chain couples TRBV7-3 to TRBJ1-6; 10 bases are shared with TRBD1. Unmatched junction bases numbered 4, after V lost 4 bases and J lost 7 bases. Germline lookup yields CDR1 SGHTA and CDR2 FQGTGA. CDR3 size: 15 residues. The DNA for the CDR3 is TGTGCCAGCAGCTGGACGGGACAGGGGAATTCACCCCTCCACTTT. This codes for CASSWTGQGNSPLHF. Drawing the rest from reference TRBV7-3 and TRBJ1-6, the complete variable domain is GAGVSQTPSNKVTEKGKYVELRCDPISGHTALYWYRQSLGQGPEFLIYFQGTGAADDSGLPNDRFFAVRPEGSVSTLKIQRTERGDSAVYLCASSWTGQGNSPLHFGNGTRLTVT.

The chain combines TRBV29-1 with TRBJ2-5; D not certain. Trimming stripped 8 bases from V and 1 base from J, with 11 bases between. This CDR3 is built from 12 residues. Germline V gene lookup returns CDR1 SQVTM and CDR2 ANQGSEA. The CDR3 coding sequence is TGCAGCTCCTTCGTAGTCCAAGAGACCCAGTACTTC. The encoded protein is CSSFVVQETQYF.

In its sample, this clone was seen a few times. V gene TRBV29-1 combines with J gene TRBJ1-3; maybe TRBD1 (6 bases). This CDR3 region has 14 residues. Germline lookup yields CDR1 SQVTM and CDR2 ANQGSEA. Trimming took off 7 bases at V and 0 bases at J, with 13 bases between the two ends. The CDR3 region has the DNA TGCAGCGCACCAGGGGACGCCTCTGGAAACACCATATATTTT. Translated, it gives CSAPGDASGNTIYF. The entire variable domain, with the rest obtained from reference TRBV29-1 and TRBJ1-3, is as follows: SAVISQKPSRDICQRGTSLTIQCQVDSQVTMMFWYRQQPGQSLTLIATANQGSEATYESGFVIDKFPISRPNLTFSTLTVSNMSPEDSSIYLCSAPGDASGNTIYFGEGSWLTVV.

CDR3 nucleotide sequence: TGTGCCAGCAGCTCCGTCAGCGGCCGGAGGGAGTTCTTC. Translating it yields CASSSVSGRREFF. The J gene is TRBJ2-1, the V gene TRBV7-9; a possible D gene is TRBD2 (6 bases). The germline V gene encodes CDR1 SEHNR and CDR2 FQNEAQ (reference sequence). V was pared by 4 bases and J by 14 bases, with 18 bases between. The CDR3 length is 13 residues.

This clone has more than one count but fewer than ten. The chain has TRBV27 and TRBJ1-2; D unclear. The CDR3 is 14 amino acids. Germline CDR1 reads MNHEY; CDR2 reads SMNVEV (reference sequence). Trimming left V 5 bases short and J 4 bases short, with 14 bases between. The CDR3 nucleotides read TGTGCCAGCAGTCCCCGGCGGTCGGGCTATGGCTACACCTTC. This gives the protein CASSPRRSGYGYTF.

This chain connects TRBV11-2 to TRBJ2-1; 16 bases fit TRBD2. The length of the CDR3 is 18 residues. Germline loops: CDR1 SGHAT, CDR2 FQNNGV. V lost 6 bases to trimming and J lost 8 bases; unmatched junction nucleotides: 13. CDR3 sequence (DNA): TGTGCCAGCAGTCATAGTGGGGGACTAGCGGGAGGGCGCGATGAGCAGTTCTTC. Translated: CASSHSGGLAGGRDEQFF.

The V and J genes are TRBV19 and TRBJ1-2; the match to TRBD1 covers 9 bases. Germline values: CDR1 LNHDA, CDR2 SQIVND (reference sequence). V gave up 6 bases and J gave up 8 bases; unmatched junction bases: 13. The CDR3 consists of 15 residues. The CDR3 here is CASRDTGTGTEGYTF. The CDR3 bases are TGTGCCAGTAGAGATACCGGGACAGGGACAGAGGGCTACACCTTC.

The chain recombines TRBV9 with TRBJ1-1, with 10 bases lining up with TRBD1. Germline V gene data show CDR1 as SGDLS and CDR2 as YYNGEE. J gave up 4 bases and V 4 bases, and 7 bases lay outside the gene matches. This CDR3 comprises 15 residues. The CDR3 DNA reads as TGTGCCAGCAGCCCCGGGACAGGGGTCCCCACTGAAGCTTTCTTT. Amino acids: CASSPGTGVPTEAFF.

The gene calls are TRBV15 and TRBJ2-5; 9 bases are a match to TRBD1. V was clipped by 3 bases and J by 5 bases; unmatched bases: 4. The CDR3 length is 14 residues. Germline CDR1 is LNHNV and CDR2 is YYDKDF (reference sequence). CDR3 DNA: TGTGCCACCAGCAGTGGACAGGGGAGGGAGACCCAGTACTTC. As protein: CATSSGQGRETQYF.

The chain has TRBV18 and TRBJ2-1; D not certain. The CDR3 spans 12 residues. V was shortened by 3 bases and J by 7 bases, with 7 bases between the two germline ends. Germline V lookup: CDR1 KGHSH, CDR2 LQKENI. Here the CDR3 reads CASSPAANEQFF. In nucleotides, the CDR3 is TGTGCCAGCTCACCTGCAGCGAATGAGCAGTTCTTC.

The chain links TRBV27 to TRBJ2-7; the D is unclear. The CDR3 loop spans 11 amino acids. Germline V CDR1 and CDR2: MNHEY, SMNVEV (reference sequence). V gave up 8 bases and J gave up 6 bases, with 11 bases separating them. DNA of the CDR3: TGTGCCAGCCAACGTCGCGGCGAGCAGTACTTC. This gives the protein CASQRRGEQYF.

The sample holds a few counts of this clone. The CDR3 DNA reads as TGTGCCAGCAGTTCCTCAGGGGGCGCGTTATACGAGCAGTACTTC. It codes for CASSSSGGALYEQYF. V is TRBV28 and J is TRBJ2-7; 8 nucleotides agree with TRBD1. This CDR3 is 15 amino acids long. The V and J ends lost 4 bases and 4 bases, in that order; junction bases with no gene match: 9. Germline V CDR1 and CDR2: MDHEN, SYDVKM.

J is TRBJ1-1 and V is TRBV28; TRBD1 matches at 7 bases. Germline-derived CDR1 and CDR2 are MDHEN and SYDVKM. The CDR3 has 12 residues. V dropped 5 bases and J dropped 8; count of bases not matched to a gene: 5. The CDR3 nucleotides read TGTGCCAGCAGTAACAGGGGTCGGGAAGCTTTCTTT. Its protein product is CASSNRGREAFF.

The gene calls are TRBV29-1 and TRBJ1-1, with a possible D match to TRBD1 (6 bases). The length of the CDR3 is 12 residues. CDR1 and CDR2 from the germline V gene are SQVTM and ANQGSEA. V shed 7 bases and J shed 5 bases, with 14 bases lying between them. The CDR3 loop reads CSAKHRETEAFF. CDR3 in DNA: TGCAGCGCTAAACACAGGGAAACTGAAGCTTTCTTT.

V and J are TRBV5-5 and TRBJ2-7, with D tentatively TRBD1 (5 bases). Germline CDR1 and CDR2: SGHKS and YYEKEE (reference sequence). Deletions cut 2 bases from V and 3 bases from J, with 18 bases between. This CDR3 is built from 16 residues. CDR3 coding DNA: TGTGCCAGCAGCTTCAACCAGGGCCGTTTCGGCTACGAGCAGTACTTC. Amino acids: CASSFNQGRFGYEQYF.

This clone came up a few times. J is TRBJ1-1 and V is TRBV7-7; TRBD1 agrees at 7 bases. V was clipped by 6 bases and J by 3 bases; unmatched bases: 4. The CDR3 runs 13 residues. Germline V gene data show CDR1 as SSHAT and CDR2 as FNYEAQ (reference sequence). This CDR3 is CASSSDRDTEAFF. CDR3 nucleotides: TGTGCCAGCAGTTCTGACAGGGACACTGAAGCTTTCTTT. Full variable domain (missing parts from reference TRBV7-7 and TRBJ1-1): GAGVSQSPRYKVTKRGQDVTLRCDPISSHATLYWYQQALGQGPEFLTYFNYEAQPDKSGLPSDRFSAERPEGSISTLTIQRTEQRDSAMYRCASSSDRDTEAFFGQGTRLTVV.

This clone was seen only a few times. The chain recombines TRBV7-9 with TRBJ1-2; D may be TRBD1 (5 bases). The CDR3 runs 13 residues. Looked up from germline, CDR1 is SEHNR and CDR2 is FQNEAQ (reference sequence). The V end lost 3 bases, the J end lost 2 bases, and 7 bases lay between the germline ends. CDR3 DNA sequence: TGTGCCAGCAGCTTCGGGGGAAACTATGGCTACACCTTC. Protein: CASSFGGNYGYTF.

This rearrangement joins TRBV29-1 to TRBJ1-4; unclear D gene. CDR3 length: 14 amino acids. From germline, CDR1 is SQVTM and CDR2 ANQGSEA. The V gene lost 4 bases and the J gene lost 0 bases, with 9 bases spanning the gap. The CDR3 sequence: CSVALSSTNEKLFF. The DNA of the CDR3 is TGCAGCGTTGCACTGTCTTCAACTAATGAAAAACTGTTTTTT.

The chain recombines TRBV24-1 with TRBJ2-5, with 7 bases lining up with TRBD2. The CDR3 totals 15 residues. The germline gives CDR1 KGHDR, CDR2 SFDVKD. V lost 5 bases and J lost 5; bases outside the gene matches: 10. The DNA for the CDR3 is TGTGCCACCAGTGGGGCCCAAGTGGGGGGGGAGACCCAGTACTTC. It specifies CATSGAQVGGETQYF.

The CDR3 spells CASSPDFPGIGTDTQYF. The CDR3 DNA reads TGTGCCAGCAGCCCGGATTTCCCAGGGATTGGCACAGATACGCAGTATTTT. The chain combines TRBV5-5 with TRBJ2-3; D is possibly TRBD1 (5 bases). Germline lookup yields CDR1 SGHKS and CDR2 YYEKEE (reference sequence). CDR3 length: 17 amino acids. Trimming stripped 4 bases from V and 1 base from J, with 19 bases between.

The chain combines TRBV14 with TRBJ1-1; a weak D match, TRBD1 (5 bases). The CDR3 has 15 residues. In germline, CDR1 is SGHDN, CDR2 FVKESK. V lost 0 bases and J 4 bases, leaving 12 bases between the germline ends. The CDR3 coding sequence is TGTGCCAGCAGCCAAGATATGGGGCGGCGCACTGAAGCTTTCTTT. This sequence encodes CASSQDMGRRTEAFF.

CDR3 in amino acids: CASSLNQGSGETQYF. In DNA, the CDR3 is TGTGCCAGCAGCCTAAATCAGGGGTCCGGGGAGACCCAGTACTTC. The chain uses TRBV7-7 and TRBJ2-5; tentatively, D is TRBD1 (6 bases). The V gene lost 5 bases and the J gene lost 5 bases, with 18 bases spanning the gap. Germline V gene sequence: CDR1 SSHAT, CDR2 FNYEAQ (reference sequence). The CDR3 consists of 15 residues.